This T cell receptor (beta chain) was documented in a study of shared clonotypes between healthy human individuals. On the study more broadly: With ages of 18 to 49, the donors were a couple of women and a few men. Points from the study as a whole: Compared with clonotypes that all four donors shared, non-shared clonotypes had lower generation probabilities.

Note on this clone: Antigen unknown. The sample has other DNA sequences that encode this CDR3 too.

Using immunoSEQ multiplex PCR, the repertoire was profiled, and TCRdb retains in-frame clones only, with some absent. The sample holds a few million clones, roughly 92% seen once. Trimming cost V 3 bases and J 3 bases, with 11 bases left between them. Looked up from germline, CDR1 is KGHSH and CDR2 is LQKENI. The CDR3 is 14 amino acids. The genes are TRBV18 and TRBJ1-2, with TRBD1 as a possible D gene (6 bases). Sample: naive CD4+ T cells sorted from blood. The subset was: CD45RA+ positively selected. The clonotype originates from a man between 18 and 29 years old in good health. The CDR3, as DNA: TGTGCCAGCTCACCGTTGGGGGGCGACTATGGCTACACCTTC. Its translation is CASSPLGGDYGYTF. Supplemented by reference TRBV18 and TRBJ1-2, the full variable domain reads NAGVMQNPRHLVRRRGQEARLRCSPMKGHSHVYWYRQLPEEGLKFMVYLQKENIIDESGMPKERFSAEFPKEGPSILRIQQVVRGDSAAYFCASSPLGGDYGYTFGSGTRLTVV.